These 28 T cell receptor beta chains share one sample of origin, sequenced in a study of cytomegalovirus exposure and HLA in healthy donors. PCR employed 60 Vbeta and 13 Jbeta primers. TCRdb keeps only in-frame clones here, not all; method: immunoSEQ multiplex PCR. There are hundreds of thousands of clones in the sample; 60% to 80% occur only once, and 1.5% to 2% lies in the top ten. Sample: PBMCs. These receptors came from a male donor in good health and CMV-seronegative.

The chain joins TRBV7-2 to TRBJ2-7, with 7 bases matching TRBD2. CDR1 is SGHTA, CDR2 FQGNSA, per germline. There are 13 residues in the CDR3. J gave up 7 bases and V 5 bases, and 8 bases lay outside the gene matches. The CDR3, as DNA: TGTGCCAGCAGCGGACTAGTCGGGGGGGAGCAGTACTTC. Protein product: CASSGLVGGEQYF.

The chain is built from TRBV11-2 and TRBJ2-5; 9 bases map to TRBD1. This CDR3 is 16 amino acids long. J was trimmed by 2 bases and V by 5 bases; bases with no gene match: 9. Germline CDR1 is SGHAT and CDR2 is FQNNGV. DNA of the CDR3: TGTGCCAGCAGCCCACGACAGGGGGTGCCTCAAGAGACCCAGTACTTC. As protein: CASSPRQGVPQETQYF.

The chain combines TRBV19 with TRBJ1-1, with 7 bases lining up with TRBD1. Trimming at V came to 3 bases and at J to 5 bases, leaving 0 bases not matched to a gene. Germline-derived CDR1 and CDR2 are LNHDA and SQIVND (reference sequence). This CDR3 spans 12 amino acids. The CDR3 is CASSIRGTEAFF. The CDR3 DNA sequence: TGTGCCAGTAGTATCAGGGGGACTGAAGCTTTCTTT.

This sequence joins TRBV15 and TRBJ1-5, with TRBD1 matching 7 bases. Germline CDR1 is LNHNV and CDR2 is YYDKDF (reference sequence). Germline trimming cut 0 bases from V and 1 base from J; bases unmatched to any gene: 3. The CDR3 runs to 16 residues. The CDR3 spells CATSRETGYSNQPQHF. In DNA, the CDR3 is TGTGCCACCAGCAGAGAGACAGGGTACAGCAATCAGCCCCAGCATTTT.

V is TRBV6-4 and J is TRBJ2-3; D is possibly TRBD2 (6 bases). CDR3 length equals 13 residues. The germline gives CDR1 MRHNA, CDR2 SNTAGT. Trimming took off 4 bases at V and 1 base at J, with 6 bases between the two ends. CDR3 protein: CASSASGTDTQYF. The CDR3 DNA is TGTGCCAGCAGTGCTAGCGGCACAGATACGCAGTATTTT.

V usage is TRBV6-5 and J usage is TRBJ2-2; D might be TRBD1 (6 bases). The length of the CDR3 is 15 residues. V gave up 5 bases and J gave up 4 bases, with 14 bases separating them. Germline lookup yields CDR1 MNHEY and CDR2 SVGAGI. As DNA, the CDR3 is TGTGCCAGCAGTGGGAGACAGGTCCCCACCGGGGAGCTGTTTTTT. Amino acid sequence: CASSGRQVPTGELFF.

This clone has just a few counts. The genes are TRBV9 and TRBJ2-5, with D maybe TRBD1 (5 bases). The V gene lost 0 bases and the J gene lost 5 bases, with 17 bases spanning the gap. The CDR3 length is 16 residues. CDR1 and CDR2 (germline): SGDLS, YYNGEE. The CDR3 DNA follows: TGTGCCAGCAGCGTAGTGAGGTGGGTGAAGGGGGAGACCCAGTACTTC. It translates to CASSVVRWVKGETQYF. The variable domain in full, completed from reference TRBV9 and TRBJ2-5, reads DSGVTQTPKHLITATGQRVTLRCSPRSGDLSVYWYQQSLDQGLQFLIQYYNGEERAKGNILERFSAQQFPDLHSELNLSSLELGDSALYFCASSVVRWVKGETQYFGPGTRLLVL.

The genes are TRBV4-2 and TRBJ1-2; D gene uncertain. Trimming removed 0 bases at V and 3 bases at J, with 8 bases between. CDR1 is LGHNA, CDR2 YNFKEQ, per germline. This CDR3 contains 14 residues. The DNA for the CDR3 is TGTGCCAGCAGCCAAGAAGCAATCGACTATGGCTACACCTTC. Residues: CASSQEAIDYGYTF.

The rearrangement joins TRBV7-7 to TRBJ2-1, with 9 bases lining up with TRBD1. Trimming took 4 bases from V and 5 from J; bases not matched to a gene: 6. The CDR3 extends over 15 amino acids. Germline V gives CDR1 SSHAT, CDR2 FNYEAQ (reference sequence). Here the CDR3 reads CASSSGTGKDNEQFF. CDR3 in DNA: TGTGCCAGCAGCTCGGGGACAGGGAAGGACAATGAGCAGTTCTTC.

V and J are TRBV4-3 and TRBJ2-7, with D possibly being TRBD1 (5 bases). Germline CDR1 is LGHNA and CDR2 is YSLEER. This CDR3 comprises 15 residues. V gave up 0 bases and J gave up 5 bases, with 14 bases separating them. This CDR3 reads CASSQDLGPRDEQYF. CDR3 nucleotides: TGCGCCAGCAGCCAAGATCTTGGCCCCAGGGACGAGCAGTACTTC.

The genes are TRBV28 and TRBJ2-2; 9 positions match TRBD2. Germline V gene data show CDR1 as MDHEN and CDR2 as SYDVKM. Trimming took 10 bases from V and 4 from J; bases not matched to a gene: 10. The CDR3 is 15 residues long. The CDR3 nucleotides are TGTGCCACCTTTAGCGGGAGTACGGGCACCGGGGAGCTGTTTTTT. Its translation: CATFSGSTGTGELFF.

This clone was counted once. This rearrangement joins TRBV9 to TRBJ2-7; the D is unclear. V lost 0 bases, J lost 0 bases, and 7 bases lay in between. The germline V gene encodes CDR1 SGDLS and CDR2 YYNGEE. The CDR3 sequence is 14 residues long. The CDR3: CASSVGPSSYEQYF. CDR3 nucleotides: TGTGCCAGCAGCGTAGGTCCGAGCTCCTACGAGCAGTACTTC. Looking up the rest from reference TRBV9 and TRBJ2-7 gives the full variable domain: DSGVTQTPKHLITATGQRVTLRCSPRSGDLSVYWYQQSLDQGLQFLIQYYNGEERAKGNILERFSAQQFPDLHSELNLSSLELGDSALYFCASSVGPSSYEQYFGPGTRLTVT.

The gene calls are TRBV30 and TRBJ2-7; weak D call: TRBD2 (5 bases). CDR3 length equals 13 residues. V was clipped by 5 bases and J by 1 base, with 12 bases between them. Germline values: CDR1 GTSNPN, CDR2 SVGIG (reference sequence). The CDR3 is CAWVPRGSYEQYF. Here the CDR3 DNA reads TGTGCCTGGGTGCCCCGGGGTTCCTACGAGCAGTACTTC.

The CDR3: CASSLRENTDTQYF. The CDR3 DNA reads as TGTGCCAGCAGTTTGCGGGAGAACACAGATACGCAGTATTTT. This sequence joins TRBV28 and TRBJ2-3; 7 nucleotides line up with TRBD2. CDR1 and CDR2 (germline): MDHEN, SYDVKM. The CDR3 has 14 amino acids. The J segment lost 2 bases and the V segment lost 3 bases, leaving 2 bases of the junction unmatched.

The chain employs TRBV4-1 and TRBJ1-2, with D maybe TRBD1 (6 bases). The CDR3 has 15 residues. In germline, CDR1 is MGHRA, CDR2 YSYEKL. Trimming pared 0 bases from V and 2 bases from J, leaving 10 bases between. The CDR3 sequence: CASSQEGGDNYGYTF. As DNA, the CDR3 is TGCGCCAGCAGCCAAGAAGGGGGGGACAACTATGGCTACACCTTC.

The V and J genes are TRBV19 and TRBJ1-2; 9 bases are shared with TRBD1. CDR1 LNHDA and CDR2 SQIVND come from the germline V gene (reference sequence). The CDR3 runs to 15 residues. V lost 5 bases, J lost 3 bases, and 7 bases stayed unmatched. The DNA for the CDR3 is TGTGCCAGTAGTCATCCCCGGGACAGGGACTATGGCTACACCTTC. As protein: CASSHPRDRDYGYTF. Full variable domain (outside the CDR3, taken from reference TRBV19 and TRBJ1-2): DGGITQSPKYLFRKEGQNVTLSCEQNLNHDAMYWYRQDPGQGLRLIYYSQIVNDFQKGDIAEGYSVSREKKESFPLTVTSAQKNPTAFYLCASSHPRDRDYGYTFGSGTRLTVV.

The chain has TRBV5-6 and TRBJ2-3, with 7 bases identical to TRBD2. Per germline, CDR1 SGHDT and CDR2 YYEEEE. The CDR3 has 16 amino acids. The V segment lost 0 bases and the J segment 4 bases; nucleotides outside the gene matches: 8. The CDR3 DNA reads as TGTGCCAGCAGCTTGGCCTGGGGGGGGGTGGCAGATACGCAGTATTTT. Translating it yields CASSLAWGGVADTQYF.

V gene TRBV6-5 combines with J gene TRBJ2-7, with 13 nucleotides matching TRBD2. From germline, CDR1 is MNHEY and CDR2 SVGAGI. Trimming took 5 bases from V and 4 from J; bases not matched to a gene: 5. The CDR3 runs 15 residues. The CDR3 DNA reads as TGTGCCAGCAGTCGGGGACTAGCGGGGAATTACGAGCAGTACTTC. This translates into CASSRGLAGNYEQYF.

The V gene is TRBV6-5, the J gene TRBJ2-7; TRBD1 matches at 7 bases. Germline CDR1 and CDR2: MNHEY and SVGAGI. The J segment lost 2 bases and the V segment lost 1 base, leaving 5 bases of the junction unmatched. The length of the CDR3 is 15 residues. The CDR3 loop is CASSYYGTEAYEQYF. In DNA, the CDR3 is TGTGCCAGCAGTTACTATGGGACAGAGGCCTACGAGCAGTACTTC.

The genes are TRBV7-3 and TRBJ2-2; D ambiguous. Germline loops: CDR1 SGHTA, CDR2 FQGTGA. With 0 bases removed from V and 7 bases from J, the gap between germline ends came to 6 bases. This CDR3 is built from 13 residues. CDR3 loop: CASSLTENGELFF. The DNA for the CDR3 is TGTGCCAGCAGCTTAACAGAGAACGGGGAGCTGTTTTTT.

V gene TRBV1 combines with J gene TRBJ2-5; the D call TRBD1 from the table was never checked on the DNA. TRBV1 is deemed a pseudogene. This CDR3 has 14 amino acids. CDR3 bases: TGCACCAGCAGCCTAAGTGGGGCACAAGAGACCCAGTACTTC. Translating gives CTSSLSGAQETQYF.

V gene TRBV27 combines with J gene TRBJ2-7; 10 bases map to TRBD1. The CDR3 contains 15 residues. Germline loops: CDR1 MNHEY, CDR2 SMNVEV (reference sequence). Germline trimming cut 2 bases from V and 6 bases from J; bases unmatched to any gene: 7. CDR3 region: CASSLETGGDFEQYF. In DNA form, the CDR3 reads TGTGCCAGCAGTTTAGAGACAGGGGGCGATTTCGAGCAGTACTTC.

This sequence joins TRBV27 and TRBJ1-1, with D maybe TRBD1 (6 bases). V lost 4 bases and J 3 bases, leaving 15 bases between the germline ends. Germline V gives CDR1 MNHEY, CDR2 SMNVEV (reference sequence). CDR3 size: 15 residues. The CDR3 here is CASSSGGGGYTEAFF. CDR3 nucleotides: TGTGCCAGCAGTTCGGGAGGGGGTGGGTACACTGAAGCTTTCTTT.

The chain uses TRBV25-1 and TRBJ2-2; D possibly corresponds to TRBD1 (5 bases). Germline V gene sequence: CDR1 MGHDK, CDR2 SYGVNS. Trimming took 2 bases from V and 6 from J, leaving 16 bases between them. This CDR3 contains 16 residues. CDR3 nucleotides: TGTGCCAGCAGTGAAGGGGTAAGAGGACAAGCCGGGGAGCTGTTTTTT. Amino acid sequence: CASSEGVRGQAGELFF. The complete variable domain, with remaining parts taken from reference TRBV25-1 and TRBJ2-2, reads EADIYQTPRYLVIGTGKKITLECSQTMGHDKMYWYQQDPGMELHLIHYSYGVNSTEKGDLSSESTVSRIRTEHFPLTLESARPSHTSQYLCASSEGVRGQAGELFFGEGSRLTVL.

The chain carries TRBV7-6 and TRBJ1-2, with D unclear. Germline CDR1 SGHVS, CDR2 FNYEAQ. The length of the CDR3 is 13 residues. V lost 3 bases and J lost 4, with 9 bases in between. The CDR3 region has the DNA TGTGCCAGCAGCTTGAACTCTCGCTATGGCTACACCTTC. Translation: CASSLNSRYGYTF.

The CDR3 coding sequence is TGTGCCAGCAGCGTCCCCGGGATGAACACTGAAGCTTTCTTT. Residues: CASSVPGMNTEAFF. This chain uses TRBV7-2 with TRBJ1-1; unclear D gene. The germline V gene encodes CDR1 SGHTA and CDR2 FQGNSA. Trimming took off 5 bases at V and 0 bases at J, with 10 bases between the two ends. The CDR3 extends over 14 amino acids.

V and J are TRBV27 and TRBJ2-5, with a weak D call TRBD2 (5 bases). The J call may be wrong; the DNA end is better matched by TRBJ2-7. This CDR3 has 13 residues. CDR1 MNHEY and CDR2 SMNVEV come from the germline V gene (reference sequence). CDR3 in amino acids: CASEDLGNHEQYF. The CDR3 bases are TGTGCCAGCGAGGACTTGGGAAACCACGAGCAGTACTTC.

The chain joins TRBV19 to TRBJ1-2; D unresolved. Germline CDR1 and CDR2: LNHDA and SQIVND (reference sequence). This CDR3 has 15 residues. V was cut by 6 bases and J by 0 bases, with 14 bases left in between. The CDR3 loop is CASRITVPANYGYTF. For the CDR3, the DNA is TGTGCCAGTAGGATTACAGTACCGGCTAACTATGGCTACACCTTC.